This T cell receptor beta chain was identified during a study of blood T cell repertoires in COVID-19. About the study: Samples representing acute and convalescent COVID-19 were sourced from the United States, Italy and Spain. T cells, B-cell-depleted T cells, or PBMCs provided the cDNA or gDNA that served as material.

CDR3 length equals 14 residues. The germline V and J ends were trimmed by 7 bases and 2 bases, with 15 bases remaining between them. Germline lookup yields CDR1 SGHRS and CDR2 YFSETQ. Original processing methods: Reference gene primers were amplified, and this amplification served to estimate nucleated cell counts. TCRdb's table, derived via immunoSEQ multiplex PCR, lists solely in-frame clones and lacks some. Clone size and V and J calls were adopted from that table, with D and trimming inferred from the DNA. This table has roughly 300,000 clones, about 90% appearing once. V gene TRBV5-1 combines with J gene TRBJ1-1; tentative D call: TRBD1 (6 bases). The sequence derives from a woman aged 50 to 60 who had recovered from COVID-19. The source material was peripheral blood. CDR3 protein: CASSRPGGNTEAFF. The CDR3 DNA reads TGCGCCAGCTCCCGGCCGGGGGGCAACACTGAAGCTTTCTTT.